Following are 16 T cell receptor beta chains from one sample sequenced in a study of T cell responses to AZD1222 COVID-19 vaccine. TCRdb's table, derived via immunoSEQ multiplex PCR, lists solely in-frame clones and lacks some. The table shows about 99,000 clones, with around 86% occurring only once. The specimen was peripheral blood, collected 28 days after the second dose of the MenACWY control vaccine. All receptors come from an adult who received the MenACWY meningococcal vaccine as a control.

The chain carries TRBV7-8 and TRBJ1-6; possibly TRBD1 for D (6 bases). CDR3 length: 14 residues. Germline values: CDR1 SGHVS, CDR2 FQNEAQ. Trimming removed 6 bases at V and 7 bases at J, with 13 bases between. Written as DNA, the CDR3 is TGTGCCAGCAGGCGTACAGGGATGAATTCACCCCTCCACTTT. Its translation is CASRRTGMNSPLHF.

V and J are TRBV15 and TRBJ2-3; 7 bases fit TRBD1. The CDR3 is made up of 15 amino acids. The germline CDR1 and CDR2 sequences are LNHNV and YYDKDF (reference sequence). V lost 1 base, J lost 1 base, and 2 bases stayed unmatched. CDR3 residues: CATSRVTGGTDTQYF. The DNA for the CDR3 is TGTGCCACCAGCAGAGTCACAGGGGGCACAGATACGCAGTATTTT.

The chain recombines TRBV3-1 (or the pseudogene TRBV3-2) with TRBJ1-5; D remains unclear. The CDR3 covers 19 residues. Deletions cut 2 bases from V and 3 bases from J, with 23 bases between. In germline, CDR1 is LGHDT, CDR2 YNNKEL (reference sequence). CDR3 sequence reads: CASSQKGRRAGMTNQPQHF. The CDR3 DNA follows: TGTGCCAGCAGCCAAAAAGGAAGGAGGGCAGGAATGACCAATCAGCCCCAGCATTTT.

For the CDR3, the DNA is TGTGCCAGCAGCCACGGCCTGGGCGGGGGAACCACCGGGGAGCTGTTTTTT. Translating it yields CASSHGLGGGTTGELFF. The chain links TRBV7-2 to TRBJ2-2, with 7 bases that match TRBD2. From germline, CDR1 is SGHTA and CDR2 FQGNSA. The CDR3 runs to 17 residues. The trim removed 5 bases at V and 4 bases at J, leaving 13 bases unmatched.

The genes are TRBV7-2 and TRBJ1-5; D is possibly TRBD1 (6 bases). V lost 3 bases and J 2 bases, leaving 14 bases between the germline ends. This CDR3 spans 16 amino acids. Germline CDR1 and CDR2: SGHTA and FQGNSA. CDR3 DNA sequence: TGTGCCAGCAGCTTCTCACCCCGGACAGGCAATCAGCCCCAGCATTTT. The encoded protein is CASSFSPRTGNQPQHF.

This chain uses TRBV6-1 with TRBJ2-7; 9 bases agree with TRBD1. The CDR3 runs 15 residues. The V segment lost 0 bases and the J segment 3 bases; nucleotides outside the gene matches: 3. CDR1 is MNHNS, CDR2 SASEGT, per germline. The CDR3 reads CASSEATGGNYEQYF. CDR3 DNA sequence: TGTGCCAGCAGTGAAGCGACAGGGGGGAACTACGAGCAGTACTTC.

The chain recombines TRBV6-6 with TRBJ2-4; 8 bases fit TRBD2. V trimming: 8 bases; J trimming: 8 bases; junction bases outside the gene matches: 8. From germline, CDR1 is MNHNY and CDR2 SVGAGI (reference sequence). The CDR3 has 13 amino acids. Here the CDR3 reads CASRSGGEDIQYF. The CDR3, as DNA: TGTGCCAGCCGCTCGGGGGGGGAGGACATTCAGTACTTC.

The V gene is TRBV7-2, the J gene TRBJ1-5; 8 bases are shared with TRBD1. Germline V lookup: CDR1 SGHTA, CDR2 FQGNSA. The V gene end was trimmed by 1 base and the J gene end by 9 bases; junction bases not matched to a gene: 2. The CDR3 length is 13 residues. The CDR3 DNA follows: TGTGCCAGCAGCTTAGGGACAGGGATGCCCCAGCATTTT. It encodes CASSLGTGMPQHF.

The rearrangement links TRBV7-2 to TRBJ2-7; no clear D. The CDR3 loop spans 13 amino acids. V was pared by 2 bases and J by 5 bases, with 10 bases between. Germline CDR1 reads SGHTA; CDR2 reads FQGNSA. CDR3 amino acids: CASSLSMGNEQYF. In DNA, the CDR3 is TGTGCCAGCAGCTTATCGATGGGAAACGAGCAGTACTTC. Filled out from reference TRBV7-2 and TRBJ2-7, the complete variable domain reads GAGVSQSPSNKVTEKGKDVELRCDPISGHTALYWYRQSLGQGLEFLIYFQGNSAPDKSGLPSDRFSAERTGGSVSTLTIQRTQQEDSAVYLCASSLSMGNEQYFGPGTRLTVT.

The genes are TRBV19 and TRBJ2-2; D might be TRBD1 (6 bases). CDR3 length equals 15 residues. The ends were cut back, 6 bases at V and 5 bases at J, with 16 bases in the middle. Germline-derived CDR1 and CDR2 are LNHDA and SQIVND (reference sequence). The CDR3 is CASRTRQGITGELFF. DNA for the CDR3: TGTGCCAGTAGAACGCGGCAGGGGATTACCGGGGAGCTGTTTTTT.

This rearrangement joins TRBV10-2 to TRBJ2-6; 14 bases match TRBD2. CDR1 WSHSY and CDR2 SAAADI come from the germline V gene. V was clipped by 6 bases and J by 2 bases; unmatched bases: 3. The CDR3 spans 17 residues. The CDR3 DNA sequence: TGCGCCAGCAGGGCGACTAGCGGGGGGGCTGGGGCCAACGTCCTGACTTTC. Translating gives CASRATSGGAGANVLTF.

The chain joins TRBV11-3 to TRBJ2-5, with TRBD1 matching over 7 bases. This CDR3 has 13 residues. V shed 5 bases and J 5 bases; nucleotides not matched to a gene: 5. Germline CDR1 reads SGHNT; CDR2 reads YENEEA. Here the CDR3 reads CASSPDRMETQYF. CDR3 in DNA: TGTGCCAGCAGCCCGGACAGGATGGAGACCCAGTACTTC.

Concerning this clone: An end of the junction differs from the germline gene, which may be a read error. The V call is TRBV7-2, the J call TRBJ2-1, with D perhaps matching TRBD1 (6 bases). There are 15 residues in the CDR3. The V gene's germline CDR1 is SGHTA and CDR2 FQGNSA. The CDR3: CASRLATGSGDEQFF. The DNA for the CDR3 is TGTGCCAGCAGATTAGCGACAGGTTCGGGTGATGAGCAGTTCTTC.

The chain's CDR3 is CASSFTGVDQPQHF. The CDR3 nucleotides read TGTGCCAGCAGTTTCACAGGGGTGGATCAGCCCCAGCATTTT. The J gene is TRBJ1-5, the V gene TRBV27, with 7 nucleotides matching TRBD1. In germline, CDR1 is MNHEY, CDR2 SMNVEV (reference sequence). The CDR3 length is 14 residues. V dropped 3 bases and J dropped 5; count of bases not matched to a gene: 4.

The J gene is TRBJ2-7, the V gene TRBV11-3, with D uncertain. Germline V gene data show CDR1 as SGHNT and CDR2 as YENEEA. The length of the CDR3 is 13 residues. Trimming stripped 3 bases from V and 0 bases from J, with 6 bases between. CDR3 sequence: CASSFGPSYEQYF. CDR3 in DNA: TGTGCCAGCAGCTTCGGCCCCTCCTACGAGCAGTACTTC. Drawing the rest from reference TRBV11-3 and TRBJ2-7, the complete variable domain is EAGVVQSPRYKIIEKKQPVAFWCNPISGHNTLYWYLQNLGQGPELLIRYENEEAVDDSQLPKDRFSAERLKGVDSTLKIQPAELGDSAVYLCASSFGPSYEQYFGPGTRLTVT.

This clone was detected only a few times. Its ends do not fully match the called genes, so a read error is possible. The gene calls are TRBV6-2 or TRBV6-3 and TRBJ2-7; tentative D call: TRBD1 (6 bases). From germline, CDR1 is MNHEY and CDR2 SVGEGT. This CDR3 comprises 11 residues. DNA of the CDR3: TGTGCCAGCAGTTCCCGGGACACCCCGGACTTC. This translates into CASSSRDTPDF.